This TCR beta chain was identified during a study of CD8 T cells in ankylosing spondylitis. Findings and limits, study-wide: Ankylosing spondylitis blood seemed to carry a telltale TCR beta motif made of fewer than 10 highly homologous variants.

This clonotype occurred many times. Its antigen is not known. The V end was cut by 1 base, the J end by 0 bases, with 7 bases between. The CDR3 covers 15 residues. Per germline, CDR1 LGHDT and CDR2 YNNKEL (reference sequence). TCRdb re-called the 5' RACE reads with MiXCR, one entry per CDR3 protein. The data hold around 150,000 distinct CDR3 sequences, with approximately 7.4% observed a single time. The chain has TRBV3-1 and TRBJ2-1; D unresolved. This clonotype was sampled from a female donor with ankylosing spondylitis or in good health (not recorded which). Sequenced: blood, either unsorted or a sorted T cell fraction (not recorded which). CDR3 sequence reads: CASSQGPSSYNEQFF. CDR3 nucleotides: TGTGCCAGCAGCCAAGGTCCCAGCTCCTACAATGAGCAGTTCTTC.